This T cell receptor (beta chain) was sequenced in a study of blood T cell repertoires in COVID-19. On the study more broadly: Sites in the United States, Italy and Spain provided acute and convalescent COVID-19 samples.

Authors' processing steps: Scientists estimated how many nucleated cells there were by amplifying reference gene primers. The protocol was immunoSEQ multiplex PCR, while the TCRdb copy is restricted to in-frame clones and leaves out a portion. The V and J calls and the clone size are those of that table, but D and trimming were determined from the DNA. There are roughly 130,000 clones in the sample; over 85% occur only once, and approximately 5% lies in the top ten. CDR3 length: 14 amino acids. Germline CDR1 is LNHDA and CDR2 is SQIVND (reference sequence). V shed 7 bases and J 6 bases; nucleotides not matched to a gene: 8. Seattle participants joined during active infection and were tracked over time.

Sequenced input: peripheral blood. The origin of this receptor is a man aged 55 to 69 with COVID-19, enrolled during active disease. The V gene is TRBV19, the J gene TRBJ2-2, with 7 bases aligning to TRBD1. CDR3 nucleotides: TGTGCCAGTATCGACCAGGGGGTTCCCGGGGAGCTGTTTTTT. Amino acids: CASIDQGVPGELFF.